This TCR beta chain derives from a study of shared clonotypes between healthy human individuals. Study-level information: The study used three CD4 naive, three CD4 memory, two CD8 naive and one CD8 memory plate per donor. Study-level points and caveats: Having only a few donors restricted how much genetic and exposure-history diversity was captured. Large depth notwithstanding, sorted-subset sequencing proved incomplete by rarefaction.

A word on this clone: Antigen unknown.

There are 15 residues in the CDR3. V lost 2 bases and J lost 2, with 13 bases in between. Germline CDR1 and CDR2: SNHLY and FYNNEI. Donors comprised healthy HIV-negative adults lacking recent acute infections or vaccinations. Repertoires were generated with immunoSEQ multiplex PCR, while TCRdb's copy carries only in-frame clones and drops some. The sample records approximately 720,000 clones, about 78% being singletons. The clonotype comes from a woman in her twenties or thirties in good health. The chain uses TRBV2 and TRBJ2-7; possibly TRBD1 for D (5 bases). The sequenced sample was memory CD4+ T cells sorted from blood. Subset given: CD45RA-negative fraction. CDR3 bases: TGTGCCAGCAGTGAATGGCAGGGCGTTACCTACGAGCAGTACTTC. It codes for CASSEWQGVTYEQYF.